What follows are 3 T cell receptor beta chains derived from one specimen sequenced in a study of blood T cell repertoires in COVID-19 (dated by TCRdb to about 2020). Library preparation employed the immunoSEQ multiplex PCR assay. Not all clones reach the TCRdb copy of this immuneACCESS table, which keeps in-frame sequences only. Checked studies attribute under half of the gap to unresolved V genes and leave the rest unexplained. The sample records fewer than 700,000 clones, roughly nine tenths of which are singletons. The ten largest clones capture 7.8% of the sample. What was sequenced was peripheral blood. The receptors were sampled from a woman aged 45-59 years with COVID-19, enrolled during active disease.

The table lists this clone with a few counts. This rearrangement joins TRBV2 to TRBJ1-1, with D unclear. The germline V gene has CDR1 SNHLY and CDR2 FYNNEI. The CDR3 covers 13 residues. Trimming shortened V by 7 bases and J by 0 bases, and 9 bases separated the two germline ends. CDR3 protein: CASIRGMNTEAFF. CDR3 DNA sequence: TGTGCCAGCATTCGGGGAATGAACACTGAAGCTTTCTTT.

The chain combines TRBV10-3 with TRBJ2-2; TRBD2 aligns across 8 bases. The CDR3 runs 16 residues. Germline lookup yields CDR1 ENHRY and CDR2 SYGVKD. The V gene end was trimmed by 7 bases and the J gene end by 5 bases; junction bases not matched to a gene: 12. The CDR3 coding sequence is TGTGCCATCAAATCCAGCGGGGGTTCTGGAACCGGGGAGCTGTTTTTT. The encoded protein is CAIKSSGGSGTGELFF.

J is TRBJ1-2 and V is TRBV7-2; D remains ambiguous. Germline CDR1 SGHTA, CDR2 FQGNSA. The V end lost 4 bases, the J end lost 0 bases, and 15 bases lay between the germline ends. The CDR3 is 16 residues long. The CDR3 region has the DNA TGTGCCAGCAGCTCCCGTCCAGGTTTTTCTAACTATGGCTACACCTTC. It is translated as CASSSRPGFSNYGYTF. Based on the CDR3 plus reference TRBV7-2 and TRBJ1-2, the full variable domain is GAGVSQSPSNKVTEKGKDVELRCDPISGHTALYWYRQSLGQGLEFLIYFQGNSAPDKSGLPSDRFSAERTGGSVSTLTIQRTQQEDSAVYLCASSSRPGFSNYGYTFGSGTRLTVV.